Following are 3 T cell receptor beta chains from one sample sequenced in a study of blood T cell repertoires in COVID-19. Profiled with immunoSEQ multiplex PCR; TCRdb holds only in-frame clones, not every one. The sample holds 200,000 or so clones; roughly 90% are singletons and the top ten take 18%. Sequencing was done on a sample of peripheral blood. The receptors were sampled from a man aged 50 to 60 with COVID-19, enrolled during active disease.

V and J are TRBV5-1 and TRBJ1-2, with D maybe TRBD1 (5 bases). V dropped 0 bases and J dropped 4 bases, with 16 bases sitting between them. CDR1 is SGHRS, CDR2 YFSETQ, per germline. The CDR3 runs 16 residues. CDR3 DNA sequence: TGCGCCAGCAGCTTGGCCTCGGGGGTCCCTATCTATGGCTACACCTTC. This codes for CASSLASGVPIYGYTF.

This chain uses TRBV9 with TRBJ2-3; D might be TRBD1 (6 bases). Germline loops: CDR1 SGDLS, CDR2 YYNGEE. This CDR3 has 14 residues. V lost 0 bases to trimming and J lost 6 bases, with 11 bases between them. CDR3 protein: CASSVGQGLDTQYF. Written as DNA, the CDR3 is TGTGCCAGCAGCGTAGGCCAGGGGTTGGATACGCAGTATTTT.

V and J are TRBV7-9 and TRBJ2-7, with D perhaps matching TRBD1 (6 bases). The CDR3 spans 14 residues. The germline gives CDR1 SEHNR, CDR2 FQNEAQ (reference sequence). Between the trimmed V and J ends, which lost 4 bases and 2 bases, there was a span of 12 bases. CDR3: CASSSFRTAYEQYF. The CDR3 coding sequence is TGTGCCAGCAGCTCATTTCGGACAGCCTACGAGCAGTACTTC.